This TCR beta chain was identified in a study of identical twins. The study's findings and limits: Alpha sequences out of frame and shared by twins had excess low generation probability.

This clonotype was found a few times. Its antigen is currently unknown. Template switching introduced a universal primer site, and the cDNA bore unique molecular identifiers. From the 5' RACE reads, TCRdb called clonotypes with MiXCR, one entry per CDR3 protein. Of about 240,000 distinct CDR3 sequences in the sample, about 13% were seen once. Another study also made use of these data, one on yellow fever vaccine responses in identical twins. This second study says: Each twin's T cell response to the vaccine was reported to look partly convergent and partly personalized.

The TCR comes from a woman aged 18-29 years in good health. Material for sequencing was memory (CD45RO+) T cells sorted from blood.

DNA for the CDR3: TGCGCCAGCAGCTTGGGGTCGGGAGAACCTATTCATGAGCAGTTCTTC. It is translated as CASSLGSGEPIHEQFF. V is TRBV5-1 and J is TRBJ2-1, with D possibly being TRBD2 (6 bases). Germline CDR1 and CDR2: SGHRS and YFSETQ. Trimming removed 0 bases from V and 8 bases from J, with 18 bases in between. The CDR3 has 16 amino acids.